This entry concerns a single T cell receptor (beta chain). This clonotype was found a few times. No antigen is known for it. Base-call qualities are not available, and no considerably larger clone is one nucleotide away. This sample was taken from a study of T cell repertoires in cytomegalovirus infection (dated by TCRdb to the late 2010s). Looking at the study overall: The HLA type of each donor mattered for the analysis, because public TCR beta signatures pointed to carriage of CMV infection along with the matching HLA type.

Sequencer: Illumina HiSeq 1500. The raw public data were reprocessed by TCRdb itself: fastp quality trimming at Q25, MiXCR clonotype calling, in-frame beta chains only. One record per CDR3 amino acid sequence lists the most common genes and DNA. This sample lists approximately 140,000 distinct CDR3 sequences; under 8% were detected once. About a sixth of the sample belongs to the ten largest clones. CDR1 and CDR2 (SGHDT, YYEEEE) derive from the germline V gene. V drops 3 bases and J drops 6 bases, leaving 13 bases in between. The CDR3 sequence holds 14 residues, the cysteine and phenylalanine included. This entry keeps only the CDR3 DNA: 42 bases, framed from base 1. Broader findings and caveats from the paper: The ex vivo response was dominated by HLA-C-restricted CMV-specific TCR beta clonotypes, which also provided the single most frequent clonotype in two of eight donors. In both this cohort and an independent cohort of over 350 donors, the cumulative frequency of public TCR beta family members distinguished carriers of CMV infection plus the relevant HLA type.

The source is a human donor in good health (CMV status not recorded). Some clones in this sample may be carry-over from other donors' samples. Sequencing was performed on PBMCs. This sequence uses TRBV5-6 and TRBJ2-1; the D gene lacks a confident call. The nucleotides read TGTGCCAGCAGCTGGGTCTCCAGCTCCAATGAGCAGTTCTTC. Translated, it gives CASSWVSSSNEQFF.